This T cell receptor beta chain was sequenced during a study of response to subunit inactivated influenza vaccine. MiXCR was run by TCRdb on the RT-PCR reads, yielding one entry per CDR3 protein. The sample lists approximately 500,000 distinct CDR3 sequences; under 30% were seen once. The length of the CDR3 is 15 residues. Trimming took 4 bases from V and 6 from J; bases not matched to a gene: 8. Germline CDR1 is SGHRS and CDR2 is YFSETQ. The same data also went into a second study, on T cells expressing NK-cell markers. This second report adds: Making the TCR beta cDNA relied on 5'RACE template switching with UMIs. Serological testing identified most of the eight sequenced donors as HCMV-seropositive and one as seronegative.

This sequence originates from a man in his fifties or sixties who received an inactivated influenza vaccine. The chain recombines TRBV5-1 with TRBJ2-4; 9 bases fit TRBD2. Sample: CD4+ T cells sorted from PBMCs, taken roughly 12 days after vaccination. This CDR3 is CASSQTGTSLNIQYF. Here the CDR3 DNA reads TGCGCCAGCAGCCAAACCGGGACTAGCCTAAACATTCAGTACTTC.